Below are 5 T cell receptor beta chains sequenced from a single sample in a study of blood T cell repertoires in COVID-19. Profiling relied on immunoSEQ multiplex PCR, and the TCRdb table lists in-frame clones only, not all of them. The data hold about 99,000 clones, with over 80% observed a single time. The sequenced material came from peripheral blood. The receptors here all came from a man aged 45 to 65 with acute or convalescent COVID-19.

The chain employs TRBV2 and TRBJ2-3; 14 nucleotides align to TRBD2. The CDR3 is made up of 16 amino acids. Per germline, CDR1 SNHLY and CDR2 FYNNEI. Losses at the gene ends were 6 bases for V and 3 bases for J; bases not matched to a gene: 5. The DNA of the CDR3 is TGTGCCAGCAGGACAGGGACTAGCGGGAGAACAGATACGCAGTATTTT. It translates to CASRTGTSGRTDTQYF.

The genes are TRBV12-3 or TRBV12-4 and TRBJ1-6; weak D call: TRBD1 (5 bases). Between the trimmed V and J ends, which lost 3 bases and 9 bases, there was a span of 9 bases. The CDR3 is 13 residues long. The CDR3 DNA reads TGTGCCAGCAGTTTTGGAGGGACTTCACCCCTCCACTTT. Residues: CASSFGGTSPLHF.

The J gene is TRBJ1-1, the V gene TRBV20-1, with D unclear. Germline-derived CDR1 and CDR2 are DFQATT and SNEGSKA (reference sequence). The CDR3 loop spans 15 amino acids. V gave up 3 bases and J gave up 4 bases, with 18 bases separating them. DNA of the CDR3: TGCAGTGCTAGTCCCGAGGGTGGCGGGAGCACTGAAGCTTTCTTT. Amino acid sequence: CSASPEGGGSTEAFF.

The chain joins TRBV25-1 to TRBJ2-2; 9 bases line up with TRBD2. The CDR3 contains 17 residues. Germline assignment: CDR1 MGHDK and CDR2 SYGVNS. Here the CDR3 DNA reads TGTCCCACCACCGAAAGGGGCGGGGGGGGTAACACCGGGGAGCTGTTTTTT. It is translated as CPTTERGGGGNTGELFF.

The chain combines TRBV5-1 with TRBJ2-2; maybe TRBD2 (6 bases). The germline gives CDR1 SGHRS, CDR2 YFSETQ. CDR3 length: 16 amino acids. V dropped 5 bases and J dropped 0 bases, with 14 bases sitting between them. The CDR3 region has the DNA TGCGCCAGCAGTCAGAGGACTATTACGAACACCGGGGAGCTGTTTTTT. Encoded protein: CASSQRTITNTGELFF.